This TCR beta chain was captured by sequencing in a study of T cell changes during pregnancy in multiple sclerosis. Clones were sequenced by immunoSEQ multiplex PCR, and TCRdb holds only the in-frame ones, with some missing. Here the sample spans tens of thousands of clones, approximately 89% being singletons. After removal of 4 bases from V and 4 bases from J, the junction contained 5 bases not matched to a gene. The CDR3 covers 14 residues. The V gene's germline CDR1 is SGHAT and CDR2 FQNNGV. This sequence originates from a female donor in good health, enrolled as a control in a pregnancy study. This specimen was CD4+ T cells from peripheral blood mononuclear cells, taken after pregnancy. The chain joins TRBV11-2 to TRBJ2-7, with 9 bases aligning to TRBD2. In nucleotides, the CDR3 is TGTGCCAGCAGCTCGGCGGGGGGGCCGTACGAGCAGTACTTC. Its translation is CASSSAGGPYEQYF.